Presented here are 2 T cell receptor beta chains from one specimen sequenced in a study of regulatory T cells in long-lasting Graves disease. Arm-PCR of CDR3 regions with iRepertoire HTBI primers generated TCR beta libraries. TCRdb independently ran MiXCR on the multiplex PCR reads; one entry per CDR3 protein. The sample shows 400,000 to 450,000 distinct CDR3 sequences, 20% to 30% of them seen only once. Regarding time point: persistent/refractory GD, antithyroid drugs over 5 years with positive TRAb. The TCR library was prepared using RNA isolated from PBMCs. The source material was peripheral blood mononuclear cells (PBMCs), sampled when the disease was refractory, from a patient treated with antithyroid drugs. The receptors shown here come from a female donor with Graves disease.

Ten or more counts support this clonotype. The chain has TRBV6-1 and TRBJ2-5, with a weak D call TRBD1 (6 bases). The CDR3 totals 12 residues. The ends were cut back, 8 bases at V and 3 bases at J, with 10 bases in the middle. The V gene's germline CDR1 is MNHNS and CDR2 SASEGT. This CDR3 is CASQTGKETQYF. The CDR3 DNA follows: TGTGCCAGCCAAACAGGGAAAGAGACCCAGTACTTC.

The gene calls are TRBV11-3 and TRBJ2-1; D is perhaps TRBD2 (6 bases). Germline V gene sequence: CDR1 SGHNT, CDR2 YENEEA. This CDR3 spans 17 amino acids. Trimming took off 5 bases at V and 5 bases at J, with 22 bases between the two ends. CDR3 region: CASSPTGTPAPNNEQFF. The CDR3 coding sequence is TGTGCCAGCAGCCCCACCGGGACTCCCGCACCTAACAATGAGCAGTTCTTC.